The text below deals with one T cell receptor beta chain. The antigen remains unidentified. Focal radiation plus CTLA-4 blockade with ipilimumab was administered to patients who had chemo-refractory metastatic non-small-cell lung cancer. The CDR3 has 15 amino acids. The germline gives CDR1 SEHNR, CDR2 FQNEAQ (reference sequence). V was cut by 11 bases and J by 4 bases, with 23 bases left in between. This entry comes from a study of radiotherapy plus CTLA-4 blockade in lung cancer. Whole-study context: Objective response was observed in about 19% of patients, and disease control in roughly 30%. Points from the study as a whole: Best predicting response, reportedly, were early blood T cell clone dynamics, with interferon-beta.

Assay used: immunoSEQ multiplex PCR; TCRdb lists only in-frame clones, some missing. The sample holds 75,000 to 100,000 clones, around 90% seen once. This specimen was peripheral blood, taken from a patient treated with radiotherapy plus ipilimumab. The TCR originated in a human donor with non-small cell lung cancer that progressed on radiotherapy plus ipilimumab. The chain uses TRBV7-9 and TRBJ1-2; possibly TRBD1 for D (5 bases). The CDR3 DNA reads TGTGCCTCTAGGGGATACTCTCTGTGGCGCTATGGCTACACCTTC. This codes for CASRGYSLWRYGYTF.